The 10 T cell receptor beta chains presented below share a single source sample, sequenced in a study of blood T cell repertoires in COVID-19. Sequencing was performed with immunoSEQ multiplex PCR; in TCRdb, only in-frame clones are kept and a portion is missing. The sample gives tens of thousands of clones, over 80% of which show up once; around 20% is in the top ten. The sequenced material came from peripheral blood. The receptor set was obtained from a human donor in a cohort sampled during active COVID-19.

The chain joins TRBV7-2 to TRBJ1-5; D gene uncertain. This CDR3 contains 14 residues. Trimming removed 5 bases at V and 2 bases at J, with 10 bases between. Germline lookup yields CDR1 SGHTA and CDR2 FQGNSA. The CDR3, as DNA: TGTGCCAGCAGCGTCTCCGGGGGCAATCAGCCCCAGCATTTT. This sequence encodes CASSVSGGNQPQHF.

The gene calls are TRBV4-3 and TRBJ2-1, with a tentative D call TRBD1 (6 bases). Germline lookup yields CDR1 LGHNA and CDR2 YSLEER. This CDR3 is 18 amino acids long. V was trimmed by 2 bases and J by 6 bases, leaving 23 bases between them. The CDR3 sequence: CASSQTLTGSDLTNEQFF. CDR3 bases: TGCGCCAGCAGCCAAACGTTAACAGGGTCCGATCTTACCAATGAGCAGTTCTTC.

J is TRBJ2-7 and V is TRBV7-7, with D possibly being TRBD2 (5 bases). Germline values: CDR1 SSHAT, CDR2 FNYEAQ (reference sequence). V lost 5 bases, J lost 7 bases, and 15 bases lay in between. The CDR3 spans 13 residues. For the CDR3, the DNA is TGTGCCAGCAGCCCGGACTTCTTCGGGGAGCAGTACTTC. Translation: CASSPDFFGEQYF.

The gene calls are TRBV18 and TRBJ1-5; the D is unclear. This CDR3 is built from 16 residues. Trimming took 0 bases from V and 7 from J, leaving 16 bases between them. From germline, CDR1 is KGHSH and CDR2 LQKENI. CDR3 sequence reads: CASSPPGRERRQPQHF. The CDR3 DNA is TGTGCCAGCTCACCACCAGGGAGGGAGCGACGCCAGCCCCAGCATTTT. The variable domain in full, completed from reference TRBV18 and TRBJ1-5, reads NAGVMQNPRHLVRRRGQEARLRCSPMKGHSHVYWYRQLPEEGLKFMVYLQKENIIDESGMPKERFSAEFPKEGPSILRIQQVVRGDSAAYFCASSPPGRERRQPQHFGDGTRLSIL.

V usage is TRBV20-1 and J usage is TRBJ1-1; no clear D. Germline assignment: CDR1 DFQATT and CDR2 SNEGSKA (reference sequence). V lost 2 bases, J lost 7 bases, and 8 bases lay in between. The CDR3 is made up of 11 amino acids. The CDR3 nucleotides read TGCAGTGCTAGATCCAGAATTGAAGCTTTCTTT. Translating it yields CSARSRIEAFF.

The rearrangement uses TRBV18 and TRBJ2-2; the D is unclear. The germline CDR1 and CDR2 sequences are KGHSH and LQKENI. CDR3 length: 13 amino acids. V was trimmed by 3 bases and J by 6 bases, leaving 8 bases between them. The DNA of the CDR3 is TGTGCCAGCTCACCCGCCCAGGCCGGGGAGCTGTTTTTT. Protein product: CASSPAQAGELFF. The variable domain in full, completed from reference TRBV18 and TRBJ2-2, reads NAGVMQNPRHLVRRRGQEARLRCSPMKGHSHVYWYRQLPEEGLKFMVYLQKENIIDESGMPKERFSAEFPKEGPSILRIQQVVRGDSAAYFCASSPAQAGELFFGEGSRLTVL.

The CDR3, as DNA: TGTGCCAGCAGCCCGGGACAAGACCAAGAGACCCAGTACTTC. Its protein product is CASSPGQDQETQYF. The chain recombines TRBV3-1 (or the pseudogene TRBV3-2) with TRBJ2-5; TRBD1 might be the D (6 bases). From germline, CDR1 is LGHDT and CDR2 YNNKEL (reference sequence). Trimming removed 4 bases from V and 0 bases from J, with 9 bases in between. This CDR3 comprises 14 residues.

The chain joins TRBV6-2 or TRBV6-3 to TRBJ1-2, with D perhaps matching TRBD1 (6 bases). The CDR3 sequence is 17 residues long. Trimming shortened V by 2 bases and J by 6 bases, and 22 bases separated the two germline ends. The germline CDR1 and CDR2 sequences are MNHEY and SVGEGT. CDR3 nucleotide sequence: TGTGCCAGCAGTTACCGTGGGTACGAAACAGGGAAGAATGGCTACACCTTC. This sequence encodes CASSYRGYETGKNGYTF.

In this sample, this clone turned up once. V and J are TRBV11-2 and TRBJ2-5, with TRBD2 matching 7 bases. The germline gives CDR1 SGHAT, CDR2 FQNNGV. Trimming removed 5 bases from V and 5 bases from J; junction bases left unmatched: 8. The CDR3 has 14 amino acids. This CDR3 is CASSRVGRLETQYF. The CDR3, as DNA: TGTGCCAGCAGCCGCGTCGGGAGGCTTGAGACCCAGTACTTC. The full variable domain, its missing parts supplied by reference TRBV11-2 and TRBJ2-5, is EAGVAQSPRYKIIEKRQSVAFWCNPISGHATLYWYQQILGQGPKLLIQFQNNGVVDDSQLPKDRFSAERLKGVDSTLKIQPAKLEDSAVYLCASSRVGRLETQYFGPGTRLLVL.

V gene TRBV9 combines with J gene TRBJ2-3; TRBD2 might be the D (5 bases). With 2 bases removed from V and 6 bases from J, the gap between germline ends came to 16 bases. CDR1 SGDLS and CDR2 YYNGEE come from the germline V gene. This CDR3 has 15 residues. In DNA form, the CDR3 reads TGTGCCAGCAGCGTTACTAGAAGTTCCTCTGATACGCAGTATTTT. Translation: CASSVTRSSSDTQYF.